A selection of T cell receptor beta chains follows, all from one sample in a study of tumor-infiltrating lymphocytes in localized non-small cell lung cancer. Profiling relied on immunoSEQ multiplex PCR, and the TCRdb table lists in-frame clones only, not all of them. The table records more than 2,500 clones, about 46% of them present only once. Material: uninvolved lung tissue not adjacent to the tumor. The receptors stem from a human donor with non-small cell lung cancer. CDR3s include the opening cysteine and the closing phenylalanine or tryptophan. A D gene is named only where the DNA matches it firmly. Part of the rows lack a size; the others show once, few, many or a class for expanded clones.

j_call clone_size cdr3_length d_call v_call cdr3_aa cdr3_nt
TRBJ1-2 once 14 NA TRBV7-9 CASSLGGSAYGYTF TGTGCCAGCAGCTTAGGGGGCTCAGCCTATGGCTACACCTTC
TRBJ2-3 NA 14 NA TRBV19 CASSGGHLGDTQYF TGTGCCAGTAGTGGAGGACACTTAGGAGATACGCAGTATTTT
TRBJ1-2 few 13 TRBD1 TRBV2 CASTRGTEIGYTF TGTGCCAGCACCAGGGGGACAGAGATAGGCTACACCTTC
TRBJ2-2 few 14 TRBD1 TRBV5-3 CASSMTGDAGELFF TGTGCCAGCAGCATGACAGGGGACGCCGGGGAGCTGTTTTTT
TRBJ2-5 few 13 NA TRBV11-2 CASSWTVQETQYF TGTGCCAGCAGCTGGACAGTTCAAGAGACCCAGTACTTC
TRBJ1-2 large 15 NA TRBV7-2 CASSPSGQNRGGYTF TGTGCCAGCAGCCCAAGCGGACAGAATAGGGGTGGCTACACCTTC
TRBJ2-7 few 17 NA TRBV5-1 CALSRRAQGGGRNEQYF TGCGCCCTTAGCCGACGGGCCCAGGGGGGAGGAAGGAACGAGCAGTACTTC
TRBJ1-2 NA 15 TRBD1 TRBV9 CASSGRSTGAGGYTF TGTGCCAGCAGCGGACGGTCAACAGGGGCTGGGGGCTACACCTTC
TRBJ2-1 NA 15 TRBD2 TRBV7-9 CASSGSSGYYNEQFF TGTGCCAGCAGCGGTTCTAGCGGTTACTACAATGAGCAGTTCTTC
TRBJ2-1 medium-sized 15 NA TRBV19 CASSIVAGAYNEQFF TGTGCCAGTAGTATAGTGGCAGGGGCCTACAATGAGCAGTTCTTC
TRBJ1-2 few 14 NA TRBV27 CASSRNRDDYGYTF TGTGCCAGCAGTCGGAACAGGGACGACTATGGCTACACCTTC
TRBJ2-7 once 14 TRBD2 TRBV7-8 CASSPWTSGSEQYF TGTGCCAGCAGCCCTTGGACTAGCGGGAGCGAGCAGTACTTC
TRBJ2-2 NA 15 NA TRBV7-6 CASSSSTGYPGELFF TGTGCCAGCAGTTCCTCTACAGGGTACCCCGGGGAGCTGTTTTTT
TRBJ2-2 few 15 TRBD2 TRBV5-6 CASSSSGRNTGELFF TGTGCCAGCAGCTCTAGCGGGAGAAACACCGGGGAGCTGTTTTTT
TRBJ2-3 NA 20 NA TRBV4-1 CASSQVFVGGAPRGTDTQYF TGCGCCAGCAGCCAAGTCTTCGTGGGGGGGGCCCCGAGGGGCACAGATACGCAGTATTTT
TRBJ1-1 few 14 NA TRBV6-1 CASSEPQGGEKTFF TGTGCCAGCAGCGAACCACAGGGAGGAGAGAAAACTTTCTTT
TRBJ1-1 NA 12 NA TRBV4-3 CASSRLRNEAFF TGCGCCAGCAGCCGGCTACGAAATGAAGCTTTCTTT
TRBJ1-5 few 15 NA TRBV7-2 CASSSVPAGNQPQHF TGTGCCAGCAGCTCCGTCCCCGCAGGCAATCAGCCCCAGCATTTT
TRBJ2-6 medium-sized 16 NA TRBV4-1 CASSPLGLGGANVLTF TGCGCCAGCAGCCCCTTGGGGCTCGGTGGGGCCAACGTCCTGACTTTC
TRBJ2-7 NA 13 NA TRBV18 CASSRMDPYEQYF TGTGCCAGCTCACGCATGGACCCCTACGAGCAGTACTTC
TRBJ2-2 NA 14 NA TRBV6-5 CASMMAGRTGELFF TGTGCCAGCATGATGGCAGGGAGGACCGGGGAGCTGTTTTTT
TRBJ2-2 large 13 NA TRBV19 CASTNPNTGELFF TGTGCCAGTACGAATCCGAACACCGGGGAGCTGTTTTTT
TRBJ2-1 few 17 NA TRBV5-1 CASSLGNRDIGTNEQFF TGCGCCAGCAGCTTGGGGAACCGGGACATAGGGACCAATGAGCAGTTCTTC
TRBJ2-5 NA 13 NA TRBV19 CASSRGQPETQYF TGTGCCAGTAGTAGGGGCCAGCCGGAGACCCAGTACTTC
TRBJ1-5 once 15 NA TRBV9 CASSAEGSGNQPQHF TGTGCCAGCAGCGCTGAGGGGAGTGGCAATCAGCCCCAGCATTTT
TRBJ2-7 NA 12 NA TRBV30 CAWSVSGYEQYF TGTGCCTGGAGTGTAAGTGGGTACGAGCAGTACTTC
TRBJ2-7 medium-sized 13 NA TRBV28 CASFEGFKDEQYF TGTGCCAGCTTTGAGGGATTTAAAGACGAGCAGTACTTC
TRBJ2-1 once 14 TRBD2 TRBV19 CASSAGGLYNEQFF TGTGCCAGTAGTGCGGGGGGCTTGTACAATGAGCAGTTCTTC
TRBJ1-2 NA 14 NA TRBV29-1 CSVAPQQIWAGYTF TGCAGCGTTGCCCCGCAACAGATCTGGGCTGGCTACACCTTC
TRBJ2-2 NA 16 TRBD2 TRBV6-5 CASSYTLAGNTGELFF TGTGCCAGCAGTTACACTCTAGCGGGAAACACCGGGGAGCTGTTTTTT
TRBJ1-1 few 15 NA TRBV18 CASSPPWKGNTEAFF TGTGCCAGCTCACCACCGTGGAAAGGGAACACTGAAGCTTTCTTT
TRBJ2-1 few 15 NA TRBV19 CASSLQGGANNEQFF TGTGCCAGTAGTCTTCAAGGCGGGGCTAACAATGAGCAGTTCTTC
TRBJ1-3 NA 16 NA TRBV18 CASSPRTAGSGNTIYF TGTGCCAGCTCACCAAGGACGGCGGGATCTGGAAACACCATATATTTT
TRBJ2-7 medium-sized 15 TRBD2 TRBV11-2 CASSSATSGPYEQYF TGTGCCAGCAGCTCCGCAACTAGCGGTCCCTACGAGCAGTACTTC
TRBJ1-1 NA 15 NA TRBV4-3 CASSQGAGLGTEAFF TGCGCCAGCAGCCAAGGGGCCGGGCTTGGCACTGAAGCTTTCTTT
TRBJ1-4 NA 14 NA TRBV5-1 CASSFNGGDEKLFF TGCGCCAGCAGCTTTAACGGTGGGGATGAAAAACTGTTTTTT
TRBJ1-3 few 14 NA TRBV6-6 CASSQEGLQNTIYF TGTGCCAGCAGCCAGGAGGGACTACAGAACACCATATATTTT
TRBJ2-7 NA 16 TRBD2 TRBV11-3 CASSLGLAGGIFEQYF TGTGCCAGCAGCCTCGGACTAGCGGGAGGAATTTTCGAGCAGTACTTC
TRBJ2-7 NA 16 NA TRBV7-2 CASSFRGRGGLSEQYF TGTGCCAGCAGCTTTCGGGGGAGGGGGGGGCTCAGCGAGCAGTACTTC
TRBJ1-3 NA 13 TRBD1 TRBV29-1 CSVGTGVGNTIYF TGCAGCGTTGGGACAGGGGTTGGAAACACCATATATTTT
TRBJ1-5 NA 13 NA TRBV29-1 CSVEWANNQPQHF TGCAGCGTTGAATGGGCGAACAATCAGCCCCAGCATTTT
TRBJ2-3 medium-sized 16 NA TRBV6-5 CASSYMGGMGTDTQYF TGTGCCAGCAGTTACATGGGGGGCATGGGCACAGATACGCAGTATTTT
TRBJ1-2 NA 13 TRBD1 TRBV14 CASSHGTAYGYTF TGTGCCAGCAGTCACGGGACAGCCTATGGCTACACCTTC
TRBJ1-6 large 15 NA TRBV29-1 CTPARPYPYNSPLHF TGCACCCCGGCGCGGCCCTACCCTTATAATTCACCCCTCCACTTT
TRBJ2-3 few 15 TRBD1 TRBV5-4 CASSSDRDHTDTQYF TGTGCCAGCAGCTCGGACAGGGATCACACAGATACGCAGTATTTT
TRBJ1-2 few 13 NA TRBV6-5 CASSYKGVYGYTF TGTGCCAGCAGTTACAAAGGAGTTTACGGCTACACCTTC